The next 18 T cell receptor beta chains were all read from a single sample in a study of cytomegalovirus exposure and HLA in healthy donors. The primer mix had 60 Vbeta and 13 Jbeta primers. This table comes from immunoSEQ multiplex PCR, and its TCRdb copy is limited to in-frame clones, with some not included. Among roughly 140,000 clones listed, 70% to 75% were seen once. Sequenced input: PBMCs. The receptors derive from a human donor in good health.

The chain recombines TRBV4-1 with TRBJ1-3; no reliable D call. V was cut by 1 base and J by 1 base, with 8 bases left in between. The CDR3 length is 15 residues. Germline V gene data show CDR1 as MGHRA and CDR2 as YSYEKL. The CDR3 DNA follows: TGCGCCAGCAGCCAAGTAGGAGGGTCTGGAAACACCATATATTTT. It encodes CASSQVGGSGNTIYF.

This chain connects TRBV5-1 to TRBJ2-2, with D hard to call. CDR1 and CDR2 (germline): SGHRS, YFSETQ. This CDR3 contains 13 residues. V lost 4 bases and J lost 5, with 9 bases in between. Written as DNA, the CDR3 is TGCGCCAGCAGCACCGACTGGACCGGGGAGCTGTTTTTT. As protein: CASSTDWTGELFF.

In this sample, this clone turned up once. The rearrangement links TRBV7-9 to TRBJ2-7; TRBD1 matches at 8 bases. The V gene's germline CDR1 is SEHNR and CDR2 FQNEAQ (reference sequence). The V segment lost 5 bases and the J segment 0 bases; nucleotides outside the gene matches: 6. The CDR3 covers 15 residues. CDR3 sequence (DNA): TGTGCCAGCAGCCTTCCGGGACAGGCCTCCTACGAGCAGTACTTC. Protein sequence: CASSLPGQASYEQYF.

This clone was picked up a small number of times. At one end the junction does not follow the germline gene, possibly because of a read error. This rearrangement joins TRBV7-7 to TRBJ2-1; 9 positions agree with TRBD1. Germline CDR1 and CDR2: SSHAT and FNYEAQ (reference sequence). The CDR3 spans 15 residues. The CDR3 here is CASSLRTGDYNEQFF. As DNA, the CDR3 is TGTGCTAGCAGCTTACGGACAGGGGACTACAATGAGCAGTTCTTC.

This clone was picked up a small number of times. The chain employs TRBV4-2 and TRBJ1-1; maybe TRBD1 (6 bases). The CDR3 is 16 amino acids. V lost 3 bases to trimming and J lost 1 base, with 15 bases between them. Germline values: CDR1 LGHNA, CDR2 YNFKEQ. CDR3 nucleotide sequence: TGTGCCAGCAGCCAGGGACCGGGACAAAAGAACACTGAAGCTTTCTTT. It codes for CASSQGPGQKNTEAFF.

As DNA, the CDR3 is TGCGCCAGCAGCCATGGACTAGCGGCCTCCTACGAGCAGTACTTC. Translation: CASSHGLAASYEQYF. The chain recombines TRBV4-1 with TRBJ2-7; the match to TRBD2 covers 10 bases. V shed 3 bases and J 0 bases; nucleotides not matched to a gene: 2. Germline lookup yields CDR1 MGHRA and CDR2 YSYEKL. This CDR3 comprises 15 residues.

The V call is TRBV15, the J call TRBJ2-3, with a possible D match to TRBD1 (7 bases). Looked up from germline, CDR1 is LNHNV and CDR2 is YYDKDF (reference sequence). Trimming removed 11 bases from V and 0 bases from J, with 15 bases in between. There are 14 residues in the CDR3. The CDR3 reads CADQGGSSTDTQYF. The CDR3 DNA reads TGTGCCGATCAGGGGGGTTCTAGCACAGATACGCAGTATTTT.

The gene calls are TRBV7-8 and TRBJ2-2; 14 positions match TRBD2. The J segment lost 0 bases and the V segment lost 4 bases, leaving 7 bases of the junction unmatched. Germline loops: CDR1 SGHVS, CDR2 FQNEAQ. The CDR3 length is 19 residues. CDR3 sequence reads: CASSSRTSGGRTNTGELFF. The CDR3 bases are TGTGCCAGCAGCTCTAGGACTAGCGGGGGGCGTACGAACACCGGGGAGCTGTTTTTT.

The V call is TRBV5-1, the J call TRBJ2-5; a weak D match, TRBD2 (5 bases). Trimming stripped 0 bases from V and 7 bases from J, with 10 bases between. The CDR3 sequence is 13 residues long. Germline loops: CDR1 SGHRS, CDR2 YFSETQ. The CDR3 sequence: CASSLAPSGTQYF. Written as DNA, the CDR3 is TGCGCCAGCAGCTTGGCTCCCAGCGGGACCCAGTACTTC.

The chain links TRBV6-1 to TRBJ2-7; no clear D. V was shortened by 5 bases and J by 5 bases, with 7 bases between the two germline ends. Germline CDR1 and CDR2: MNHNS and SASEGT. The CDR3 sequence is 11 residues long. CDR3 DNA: TGTGCCAGCAGTTACGGAGACGAGCAGTACTTC. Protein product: CASSYGDEQYF.

CDR3 coding DNA: TGCAGCGTTCGAAGTCAGATCCAAGAGACCCAGTACTTC. It specifies CSVRSQIQETQYF. V is TRBV29-1 and J is TRBJ2-5; D not resolved. V was clipped by 5 bases and J by 1 base, with 11 bases between them. This CDR3 has 13 residues. CDR1 and CDR2 (germline): SQVTM, ANQGSEA.

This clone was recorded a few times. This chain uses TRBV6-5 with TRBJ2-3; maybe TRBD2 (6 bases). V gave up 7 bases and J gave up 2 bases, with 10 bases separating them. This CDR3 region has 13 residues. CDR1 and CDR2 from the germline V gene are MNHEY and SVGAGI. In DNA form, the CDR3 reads TGTGCCAGCACGGCTAGCGACACAGATACGCAGTATTTT. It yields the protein CASTASDTDTQYF.

In DNA, the CDR3 is TGTGCCAGCAGCTCTGGACAGACGAACACCGGGGAGCTGTTTTTT. This gives the protein CASSSGQTNTGELFF. This chain joins TRBV9 and TRBJ2-2; a possible D gene is TRBD1 (6 bases). The V gene lost 4 bases and the J gene lost 0 bases, with 10 bases spanning the gap. The CDR3 extends over 15 amino acids. Germline V gene lookup returns CDR1 SGDLS and CDR2 YYNGEE.

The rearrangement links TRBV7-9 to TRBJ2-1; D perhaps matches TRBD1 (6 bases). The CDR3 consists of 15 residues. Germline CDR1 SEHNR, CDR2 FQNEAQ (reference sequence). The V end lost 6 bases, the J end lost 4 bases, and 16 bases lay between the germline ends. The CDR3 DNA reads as TGTGCCAGCAGTGAACAGGGCGAGGTTTACAATGAGCAGTTCTTC. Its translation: CASSEQGEVYNEQFF.

The CDR3 protein is CASSLLTGGNSPLHF. CDR3 nucleotides: TGTGCCAGCAGCCTCCTGACAGGGGGTAATTCACCCCTCCACTTT. The chain carries TRBV5-5 and TRBJ1-6; 9 bases align to TRBD1. Losses at the gene ends were 4 bases for V and 6 bases for J; bases not matched to a gene: 5. This CDR3 spans 15 amino acids. Per the germline V gene, CDR1 is SGHKS and CDR2 is YYEKEE (reference sequence).

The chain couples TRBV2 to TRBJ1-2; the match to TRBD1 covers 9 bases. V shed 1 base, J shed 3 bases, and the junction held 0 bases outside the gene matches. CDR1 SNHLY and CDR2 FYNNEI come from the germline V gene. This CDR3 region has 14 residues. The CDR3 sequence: CASSEGQGDYGYTF. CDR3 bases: TGTGCCAGCAGTGAAGGACAGGGGGACTATGGCTACACCTTC. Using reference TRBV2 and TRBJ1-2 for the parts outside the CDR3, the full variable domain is EPEVTQTPSHQVTQMGQEVILRCVPISNHLYFYWYRQILGQKVEFLVSFYNNEISEKSEIFDDQFSVERPDGSNFTLKIRSTKLEDSAMYFCASSEGQGDYGYTFGSGTRLTVV.

The CDR3 DNA sequence: TGTGCCAGCAGCAGCGAACTAGCGGGAGGGACCTACGAGCAGTACTTC. Protein sequence: CASSSELAGGTYEQYF. The V gene is TRBV7-6, the J gene TRBJ2-7; TRBD2 matches at 13 bases. The length of the CDR3 is 16 residues. V was clipped by 5 bases and J by 2 bases; unmatched bases: 6. Germline V gene lookup returns CDR1 SGHVS and CDR2 FNYEAQ. Drawing the rest from reference TRBV7-6 and TRBJ2-7, the complete variable domain is GAGVSQSPRYKVTKRGQDVALRCDPISGHVSLYWYRQALGQGPEFLTYFNYEAQQDKSGLPNDRFSAERPEGSISTLTIQRTEQRDSAMYRCASSSELAGGTYEQYFGPGTRLTVT.

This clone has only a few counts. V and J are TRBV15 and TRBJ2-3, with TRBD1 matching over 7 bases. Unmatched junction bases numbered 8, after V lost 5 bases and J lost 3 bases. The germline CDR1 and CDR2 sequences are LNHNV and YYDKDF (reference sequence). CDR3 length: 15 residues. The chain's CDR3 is CATSFLDRETDTQYF. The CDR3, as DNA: TGTGCCACCAGCTTTTTAGACAGGGAGACAGATACGCAGTATTTT.